Below are 4 T cell receptor beta chains sequenced from a single sample in a study of CD8 T cells in Susac syndrome. Random hexamers primed reverse transcription of about 0.5 to 1 ug RNA. TCRdb re-derived calls from the immunoSEQ multiplex PCR reads in MiXCR, one entry per CDR3 protein. The data contain 300,000 to 350,000 distinct CDR3 sequences, about 91% of them seen just once; the ten biggest clones take up 0.065%. The sample consisted of CD4+ T cells from PBMCs. These receptors were taken from a human donor with multiple sclerosis.

The chain combines TRBV12-3 or TRBV12-4 with TRBJ2-3; 8 positions agree with TRBD2. The CDR3 is 15 amino acids. V lost 6 bases to trimming and J lost 1 base; unmatched junction nucleotides: 6. The CDR3 region has the DNA TGTGCCAGCAGCGGGGGGGTGCAGCGCACAGATACGCAGTATTTT. Translated: CASSGGVQRTDTQYF.

This clonotype turned up a few times. The rearrangement joins TRBV12-3 or TRBV12-4 to TRBJ1-1; a weak D match, TRBD1 (5 bases). V lost 3 bases, J lost 4 bases, and 12 bases lay in between. The CDR3 length is 14 residues. The CDR3 region has the DNA TGTGCCAGCAGTTTTCAGGGTGGGGGCACTGAAGCTTTCTTT. It specifies CASSFQGGGTEAFF.

The chain employs TRBV30 and TRBJ2-7; 7 bases align to TRBD2. With V trimmed by 1 base and J by 4 bases, 13 bases remained unmatched. There are 16 residues in the CDR3. Germline V gene lookup returns CDR1 GTSNPN and CDR2 SVGIG (reference sequence). CDR3 bases: TGTGCCTGGAGTGCCCTCGGAAGTGGTAGCGGGTACGAGCAGTACTTC. Translated: CAWSALGSGSGYEQYF.

The chain carries TRBV10-3 and TRBJ1-4, with a possible D match to TRBD1 (5 bases). Germline CDR1 is ENHRY and CDR2 is SYGVKD. This CDR3 spans 13 amino acids. The germline V and J ends were trimmed by 3 bases and 8 bases, with 10 bases remaining between them. The CDR3 DNA is TGTGCCATCAGTGACAGGGTCTACGAAAAACTGTTTTTT. Protein: CAISDRVYEKLFF.